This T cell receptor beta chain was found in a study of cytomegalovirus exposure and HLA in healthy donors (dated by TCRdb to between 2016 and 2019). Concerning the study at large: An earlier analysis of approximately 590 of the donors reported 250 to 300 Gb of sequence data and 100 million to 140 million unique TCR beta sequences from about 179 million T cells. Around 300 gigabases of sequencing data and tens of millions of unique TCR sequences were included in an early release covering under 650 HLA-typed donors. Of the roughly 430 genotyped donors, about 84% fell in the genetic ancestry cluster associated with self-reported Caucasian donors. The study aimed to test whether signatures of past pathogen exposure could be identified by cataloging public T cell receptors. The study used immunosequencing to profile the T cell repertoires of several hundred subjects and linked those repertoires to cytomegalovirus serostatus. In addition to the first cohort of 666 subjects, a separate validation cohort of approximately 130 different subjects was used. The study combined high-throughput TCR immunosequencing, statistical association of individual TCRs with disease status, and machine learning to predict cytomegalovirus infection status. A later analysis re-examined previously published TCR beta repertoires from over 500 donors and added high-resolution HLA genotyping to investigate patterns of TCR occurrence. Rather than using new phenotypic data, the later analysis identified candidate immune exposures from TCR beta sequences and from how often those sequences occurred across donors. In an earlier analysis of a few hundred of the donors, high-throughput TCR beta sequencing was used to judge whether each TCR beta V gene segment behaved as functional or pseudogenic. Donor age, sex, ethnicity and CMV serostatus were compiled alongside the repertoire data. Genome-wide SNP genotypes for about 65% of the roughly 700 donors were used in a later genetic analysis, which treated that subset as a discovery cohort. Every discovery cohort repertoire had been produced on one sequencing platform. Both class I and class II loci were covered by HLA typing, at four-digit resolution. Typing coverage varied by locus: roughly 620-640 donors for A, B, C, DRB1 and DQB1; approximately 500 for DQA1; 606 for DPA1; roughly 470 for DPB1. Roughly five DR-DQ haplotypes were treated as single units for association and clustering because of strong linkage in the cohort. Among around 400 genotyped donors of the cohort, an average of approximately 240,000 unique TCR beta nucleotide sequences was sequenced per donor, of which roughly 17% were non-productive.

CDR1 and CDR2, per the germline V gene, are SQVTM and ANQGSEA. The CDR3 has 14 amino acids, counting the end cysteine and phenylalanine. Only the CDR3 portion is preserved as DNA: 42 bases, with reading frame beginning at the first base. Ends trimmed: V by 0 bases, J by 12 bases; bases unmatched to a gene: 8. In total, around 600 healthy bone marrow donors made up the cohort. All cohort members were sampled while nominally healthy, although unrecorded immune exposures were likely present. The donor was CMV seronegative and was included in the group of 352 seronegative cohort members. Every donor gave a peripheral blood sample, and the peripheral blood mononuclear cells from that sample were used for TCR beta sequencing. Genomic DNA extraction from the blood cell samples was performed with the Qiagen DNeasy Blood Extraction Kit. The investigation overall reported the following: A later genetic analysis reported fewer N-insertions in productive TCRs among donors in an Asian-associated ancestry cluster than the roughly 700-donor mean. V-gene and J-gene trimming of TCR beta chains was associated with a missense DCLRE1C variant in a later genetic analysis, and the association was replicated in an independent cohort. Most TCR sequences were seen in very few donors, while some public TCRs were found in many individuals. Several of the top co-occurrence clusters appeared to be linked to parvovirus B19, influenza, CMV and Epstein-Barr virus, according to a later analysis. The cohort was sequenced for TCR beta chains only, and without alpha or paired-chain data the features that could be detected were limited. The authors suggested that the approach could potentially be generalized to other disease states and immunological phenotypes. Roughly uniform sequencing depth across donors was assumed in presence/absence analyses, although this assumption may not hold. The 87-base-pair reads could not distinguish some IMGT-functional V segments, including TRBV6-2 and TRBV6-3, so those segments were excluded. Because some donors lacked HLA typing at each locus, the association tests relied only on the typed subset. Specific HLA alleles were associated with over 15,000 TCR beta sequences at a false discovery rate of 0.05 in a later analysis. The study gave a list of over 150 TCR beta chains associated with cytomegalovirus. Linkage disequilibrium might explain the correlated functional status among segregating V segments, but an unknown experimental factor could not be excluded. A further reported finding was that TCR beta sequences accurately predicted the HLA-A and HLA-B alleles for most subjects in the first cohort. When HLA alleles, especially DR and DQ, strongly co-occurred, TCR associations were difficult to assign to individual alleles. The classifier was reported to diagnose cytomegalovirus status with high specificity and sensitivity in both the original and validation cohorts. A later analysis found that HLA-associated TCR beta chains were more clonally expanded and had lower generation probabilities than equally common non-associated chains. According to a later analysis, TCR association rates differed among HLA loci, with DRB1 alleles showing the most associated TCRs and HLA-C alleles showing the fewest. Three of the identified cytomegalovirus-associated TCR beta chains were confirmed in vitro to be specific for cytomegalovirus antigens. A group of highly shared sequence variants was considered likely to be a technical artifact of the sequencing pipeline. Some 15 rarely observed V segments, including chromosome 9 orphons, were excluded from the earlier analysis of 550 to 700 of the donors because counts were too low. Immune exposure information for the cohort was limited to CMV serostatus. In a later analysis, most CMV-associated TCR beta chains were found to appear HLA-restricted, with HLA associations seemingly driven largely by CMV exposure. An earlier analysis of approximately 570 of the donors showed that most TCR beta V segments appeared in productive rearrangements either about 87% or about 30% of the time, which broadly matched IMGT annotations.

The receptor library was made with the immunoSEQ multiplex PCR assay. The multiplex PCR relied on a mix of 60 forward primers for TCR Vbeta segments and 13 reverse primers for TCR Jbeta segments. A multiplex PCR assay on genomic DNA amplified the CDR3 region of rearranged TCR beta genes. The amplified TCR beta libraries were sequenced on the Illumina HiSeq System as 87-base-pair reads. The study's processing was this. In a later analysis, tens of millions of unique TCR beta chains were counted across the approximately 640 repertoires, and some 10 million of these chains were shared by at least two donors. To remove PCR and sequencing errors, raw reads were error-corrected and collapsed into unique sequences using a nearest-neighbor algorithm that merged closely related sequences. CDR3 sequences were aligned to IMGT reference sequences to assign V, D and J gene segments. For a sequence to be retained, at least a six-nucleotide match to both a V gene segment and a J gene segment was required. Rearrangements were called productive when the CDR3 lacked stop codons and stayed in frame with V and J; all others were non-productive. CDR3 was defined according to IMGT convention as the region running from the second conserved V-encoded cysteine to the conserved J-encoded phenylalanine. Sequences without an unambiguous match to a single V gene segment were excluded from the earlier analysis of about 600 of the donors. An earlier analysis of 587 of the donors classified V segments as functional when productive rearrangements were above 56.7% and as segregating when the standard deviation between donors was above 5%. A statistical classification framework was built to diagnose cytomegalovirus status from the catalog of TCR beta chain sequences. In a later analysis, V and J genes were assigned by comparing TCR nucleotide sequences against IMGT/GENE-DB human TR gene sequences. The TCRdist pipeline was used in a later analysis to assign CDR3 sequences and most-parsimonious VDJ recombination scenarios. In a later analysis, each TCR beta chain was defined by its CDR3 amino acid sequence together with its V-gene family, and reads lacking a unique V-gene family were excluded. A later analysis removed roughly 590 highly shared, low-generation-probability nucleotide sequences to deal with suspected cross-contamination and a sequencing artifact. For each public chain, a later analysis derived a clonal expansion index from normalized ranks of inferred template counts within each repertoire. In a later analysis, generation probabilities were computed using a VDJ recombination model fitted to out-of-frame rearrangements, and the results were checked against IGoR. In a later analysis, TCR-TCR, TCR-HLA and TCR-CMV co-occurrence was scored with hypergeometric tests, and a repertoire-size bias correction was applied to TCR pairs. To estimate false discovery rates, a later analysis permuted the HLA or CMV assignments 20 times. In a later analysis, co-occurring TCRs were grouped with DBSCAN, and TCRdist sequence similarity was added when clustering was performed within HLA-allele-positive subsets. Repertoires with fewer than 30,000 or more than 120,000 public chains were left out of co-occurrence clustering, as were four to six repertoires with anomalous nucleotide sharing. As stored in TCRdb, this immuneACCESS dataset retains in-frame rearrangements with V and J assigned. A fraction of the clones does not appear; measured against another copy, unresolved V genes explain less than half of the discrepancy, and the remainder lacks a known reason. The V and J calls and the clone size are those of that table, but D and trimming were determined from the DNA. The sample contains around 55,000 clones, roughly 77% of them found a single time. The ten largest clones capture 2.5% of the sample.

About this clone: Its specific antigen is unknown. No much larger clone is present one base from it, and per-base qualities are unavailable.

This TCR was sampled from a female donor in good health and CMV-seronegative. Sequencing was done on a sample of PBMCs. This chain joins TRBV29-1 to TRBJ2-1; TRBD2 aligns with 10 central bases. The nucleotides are TGCAGCGTTGAAGATCTTCTAGCGGGAGTTTCGCAGTTCTTC. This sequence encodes CSVEDLLAGVSQFF.